Here is one TCR beta chain with its context. Its antigen is not known. The data were taken from a study of cytomegalovirus exposure and HLA in healthy donors. Points from the study as a whole: A later analysis linked a missense variant in DCLRE1C to the trimming of TCR beta V and J genes.

In germline, CDR1 is MNHEY, CDR2 SVGAGI. Trimming removed 5 bases at V and 0 bases at J, with 13 bases between. This CDR3 spans 15 amino acids. The PCR ran on 60 Vbeta and 13 Jbeta primers. TCRdb keeps only in-frame clones here, not all; method: immunoSEQ multiplex PCR. The sample contains 85,000 to 130,000 clones, roughly three quarters of which appear only once. The sequence was collected from a woman in her thirties or forties in good health and CMV-seronegative. This chain links TRBV6-5 with TRBJ1-2; D is perhaps TRBD1 (6 bases). Sample: PBMCs. The CDR3 protein is CASSRQDRTNYGYTF. CDR3 bases: TGTGCCAGCAGTCGCCAGGACAGAACTAACTATGGCTACACCTTC.